The 25 T cell receptor beta chains listed next were all sequenced from one sample in a study of blood T cells in healthy people across ages. Combining a sample-barcoded 5' primer with a J-beta primer mix, a second PCR ran for about 6 to 12 cycles. One entry per CDR3 protein, called by TCRdb with MiXCR from the 5' RACE reads. The profile shows 850,000 to 950,000 distinct CDR3 sequences, around 30% of them singletons. The sequenced sample was blood. These receptors were obtained from a woman older than 75 in good health.

There are many counts of this clonotype. This may arise from a read error, as a much more abundant clone is one base away. The J gene is TRBJ2-7, the V gene TRBV7-2; the D gene is possibly TRBD2 (5 bases). This CDR3 is 14 amino acids long. V shed 2 bases and J shed 7 bases, with 15 bases lying between them. Germline CDR1 reads SGHTA; CDR2 reads FQGNSA. The chain's CDR3 is CASSLHGVADEQYF. The DNA of the CDR3 is TGTGCCAGCAGCTTACACGGGGTGGCGGATGAGCAGTACTTC.

The sample holds a few counts of this clonotype. This clone may be a read error of a much larger clone one base away. The V gene is TRBV4-1, the J gene TRBJ2-5, with 10 bases lining up with TRBD2. The junction had 7 bases not matched to a gene; V was cut back by 1 base and J by 5 bases. The germline CDR1 and CDR2 sequences are MGHRA and YSYEKL. The CDR3 spans 16 residues. DNA of the CDR3: TGCGCCAGCAGCCAAGGAGCGGGGGGGCTGTGGGAGACCCAGTACTTC. Translating gives CASSQGAGGLWETQYF.

This clonotype was seen only a few times. A read error may account for a junction end that differs from germline. This chain connects TRBV5-1 to TRBJ1-5, with 7 bases identical to TRBD1. The length of the CDR3 is 15 residues. Germline assignment: CDR1 SGHRS and CDR2 YFSETQ. CDR3 sequence reads: CASSPTGISDQPQHF. The CDR3 region has the DNA TGCGCCAGCAGCCCGACAGGGATTAGCGATCAGCCCCAGCATTTT.

This clonotype was seen just once. This chain uses TRBV10-2 with TRBJ1-2; maybe TRBD1 (5 bases). Germline CDR1 and CDR2: WSHSY and SAAADI. The CDR3 length is 14 residues. V was shortened by 6 bases and J by 4 bases, with 15 bases between the two germline ends. The CDR3 reads CASRPGGKGYGYTF. The CDR3 nucleotides are TGCGCCAGCAGGCCGGGGGGTAAAGGCTATGGCTACACCTTC.

The rearrangement uses TRBV12-3 or TRBV12-4 and TRBJ2-2; 9 positions agree with TRBD1. After removal of 7 bases from V and 5 bases from J, the junction contained 8 bases not matched to a gene. The CDR3 contains 15 residues. The CDR3 nucleotides read TGTGCCAGCACCACGGGACAGGGTTGGACCGGGGAGCTGTTTTTT. Its protein is CASTTGQGWTGELFF.

This clonotype was recorded a few times. V gene TRBV25-1 combines with J gene TRBJ2-3, with D tentatively TRBD1 or TRBD2 (5 bases each). Germline CDR1 is MGHDK and CDR2 is SYGVNS. V was pared by 3 bases and J by 5 bases, with 15 bases between. This CDR3 region has 15 residues. CDR3 bases: TGTGCCAGCAGTGAGCCGCAGGGTGGGGGAGATACGCAGTATTTT. Its translation is CASSEPQGGGDTQYF. Complete variable domain (other parts from reference TRBV25-1 and TRBJ2-3): EADIYQTPRYLVIGTGKKITLECSQTMGHDKMYWYQQDPGMELHLIHYSYGVNSTEKGDLSSESTVSRIRTEHFPLTLESARPSHTSQYLCASSEPQGGGDTQYFGPGTRLTVL.

There are many counts of this clonotype. The CDR3 reads CASSSLRDFTGELFF. In nucleotides, the CDR3 is TGTGCCAGCAGTTCCCTGAGGGACTTCACCGGGGAGCTGTTTTTT. This chain links TRBV6-2 or TRBV6-3 with TRBJ2-2, with D tentatively TRBD2 (6 bases). V was cut by 4 bases and J by 4 bases, with 13 bases left in between. The germline CDR1 and CDR2 sequences are MNHEY and SVGEGT. The CDR3 has 15 residues.

V gene TRBV4-2 combines with J gene TRBJ2-2; D gene uncertain. V was cut by 4 bases and J by 4 bases, with 13 bases left in between. Germline V gives CDR1 LGHNA, CDR2 YNFKEQ. There are 15 residues in the CDR3. CDR3 sequence reads: CASSPDLVGTGELFF. The CDR3 nucleotides read TGTGCCAGCAGCCCAGATTTAGTCGGCACCGGGGAGCTGTTTTTT.

This chain joins TRBV7-2 and TRBJ1-5; possibly TRBD1 for D (5 bases). The V end was cut by 1 base, the J end by 3 bases, with 10 bases between. CDR1 and CDR2 from the germline V gene are SGHTA and FQGNSA. The CDR3 has 15 residues. The CDR3 bases are TGTGCCAGCAGCTTAGTGTCAGGGAACAATCAGCCCCAGCATTTT. Translated: CASSLVSGNNQPQHF.

This clonotype was observed at least ten times. This rearrangement joins TRBV7-9 to TRBJ1-1; 8 nucleotides line up with TRBD1. The germline CDR1 and CDR2 sequences are SEHNR and FQNEAQ (reference sequence). Germline trimming cut 2 bases from V and 5 bases from J; bases unmatched to any gene: 4. This CDR3 spans 14 amino acids. The CDR3 loop is CASSLQRTGTEAFF. DNA of the CDR3: TGTGCCAGCAGCTTACAAAGGACAGGGACTGAAGCTTTCTTT.

In regard to this clonotype: One end of the junction varies from germline; a read error may be responsible. The chain recombines TRBV20-1 with TRBJ2-3, with D perhaps given as TRBD1 or TRBD2 (7 bases each). Germline loops: CDR1 DFQATT, CDR2 SNEGSKA (reference sequence). The CDR3 sequence is 15 residues long. The CDR3 region has the DNA TGCAGTGCTGACTCCGGGGAGGGGGCCCGGGATACGCGGTATTTT. Translation: CSADSGEGARDTRYF.

V is TRBV6-6 and J is TRBJ2-3, with D possibly TRBD1 on 7 matching bases. The V and J ends lost 7 bases and 6 bases respectively, with 20 bases between them. The length of the CDR3 is 15 residues. Germline CDR1 MNHNY, CDR2 SVGAGI (reference sequence). The CDR3 region has the DNA TGTGCCAGCACCCCGGCCAGGGGGGTAGGGGATACGCAGTATTTT. Its translation: CASTPARGVGDTQYF.

This clonotype occurred many times. V and J are TRBV7-9 and TRBJ2-5, with D maybe TRBD2 (6 bases). Trimming removed 2 bases at V and 4 bases at J, with 17 bases between. CDR1 and CDR2 (germline): SEHNR, FQNEAQ (reference sequence). This CDR3 has 16 amino acids. This CDR3 reads CASSLSPGAKRETQYF. The DNA of the CDR3 is TGTGCCAGCAGCTTAAGTCCGGGAGCCAAAAGAGAGACCCAGTACTTC.

Worth noting for this clonotype: This may be a read error, as it is one base from a much larger clone. The chain joins TRBV6-2 or TRBV6-3 to TRBJ2-7, with D perhaps matching TRBD2 (6 bases). The CDR3 spans 14 residues. The germline V gene encodes CDR1 MNHEY and CDR2 SVGEGT. CDR3 DNA sequence: TGTGCCAGCAGCATTGATAGCGGTCCCTACGAGCAGGACTTC. This codes for CASSIDSGPYEQDF.

Concerning this clonotype itself: A much larger clone differs from this one at a single base, so this may be a read error. This chain links TRBV12-3 or TRBV12-4 with TRBJ2-5; 12 nucleotides match TRBD2. CDR3 length: 17 amino acids. The CDR3 spells CASSLRAPGLAGETQDF. For the CDR3, the DNA is TGTGCCAGCAGTCTAAGAGCCCCGGGACTAGCGGGTGAGACCCAGGACTTC.

The table lists this clonotype with a few counts. The V and J genes are TRBV5-1 and TRBJ2-2, with a weak D call TRBD2 (5 bases). Deletions cut 0 bases from V and 4 bases from J, with 7 bases between. Germline V gives CDR1 SGHRS, CDR2 YFSETQ. The CDR3 sequence is 14 residues long. CDR3 coding DNA: TGCGCCAGCAGCTTGGAGGACTCCACCGGGGAGCTGTTTTTT. Translating gives CASSLEDSTGELFF.

The chain recombines TRBV6-5 with TRBJ2-7; TRBD2 matches at 9 bases. The CDR3 consists of 15 residues. CDR1 is MNHEY, CDR2 SVGAGI, per germline. V dropped 6 bases and J dropped 0; count of bases not matched to a gene: 6. The CDR3: CASSQGLANSYEQYF. The CDR3 DNA follows: TGTGCCAGCAGCCAGGGACTAGCCAACTCCTACGAGCAGTACTTC.

This clonotype was observed at least ten times. The gene calls are TRBV3-1 and TRBJ2-1; TRBD1 aligns across 9 bases. The CDR3 is 15 amino acids. In germline, CDR1 is LGHDT, CDR2 YNNKEL (reference sequence). Trimming cost V 2 bases and J 6 bases; bases outside gene matches: 5. Here the CDR3 reads CASSQPGQGANEQFF. CDR3 coding DNA: TGTGCCAGCAGCCAACCGGGACAGGGAGCCAATGAGCAGTTCTTC.

The chain uses TRBV6-5 and TRBJ1-1; D possibly corresponds to TRBD1 (6 bases). This CDR3 comprises 16 residues. From germline, CDR1 is MNHEY and CDR2 SVGAGI. V dropped 0 bases and J dropped 0 bases, with 11 bases sitting between them. The CDR3, as DNA: TGTGCCAGCAGTTACTCAAGGGGGGCCTTGAACACTGAAGCTTTCTTT. This translates into CASSYSRGALNTEAFF.

Ten or more counts support this clonotype. V is TRBV20-1 and J is TRBJ1-5; the match to TRBD1 covers 7 bases. With V trimmed by 6 bases and J by 3 bases, 5 bases remained unmatched. Germline V gene sequence: CDR1 DFQATT, CDR2 SNEGSKA (reference sequence). The CDR3 is 13 residues long. This CDR3 reads CSARDSINQPQHF. The CDR3 DNA reads as TGCAGTGCAAGGGACAGTATCAATCAGCCCCAGCATTTT.

This clonotype came up many times. The gene calls are TRBV20-1 and TRBJ2-5; tentatively, D is TRBD1 (5 bases). V was clipped by 0 bases and J by 5 bases, with 16 bases between them. The germline V gene has CDR1 DFQATT and CDR2 SNEGSKA (reference sequence). The CDR3 has 15 residues. Here the CDR3 DNA reads TGCAGTGCTAGAGATGGGAATAGGGGCCGGGAGACCCAGTACTTC. This sequence encodes CSARDGNRGRETQYF.

This clonotype has at least ten counts. This sequence joins TRBV7-2 and TRBJ2-3; 16 bases agree with TRBD2. The germline V gene encodes CDR1 SGHTA and CDR2 FQGNSA. The CDR3 is made up of 17 amino acids. The junction had 7 bases not matched to a gene; V was cut back by 1 base and J by 9 bases. CDR3 nucleotide sequence: TGTGCCAGCAGCTTAGACGGGACTAGCGGGGGGGCGCGAACGCAGTATTTT. Translating gives CASSLDGTSGGARTQYF.

For this clonotype: Given a much more abundant clone one base away, this may be a read error. The gene calls are TRBV6-5 and TRBJ1-2; possibly TRBD1 for D (6 bases). The CDR3 totals 15 residues. Looked up from germline, CDR1 is MNHEY and CDR2 is SVGAGI. CDR3: CASSSATGLNYGHTF. CDR3 nucleotides: TGTGCCAGCAGTTCCGCGACAGGTCTTAACTATGGCCACACCTTC.

The chain carries TRBV2 and TRBJ1-2, with D uncertain. Trimming shortened V by 6 bases and J by 4 bases, and 15 bases separated the two germline ends. Germline CDR1 is SNHLY and CDR2 is FYNNEI. The CDR3 totals 14 residues. The CDR3 region has the DNA TGTGCCAGCAGCCCCCGGGCTGGCAGCTATGGCTACACCTTC. This translates into CASSPRAGSYGYTF.

This sequence joins TRBV28 and TRBJ1-2; D might be TRBD1 (6 bases). This CDR3 comprises 13 residues. The germline V gene encodes CDR1 MDHEN and CDR2 SYDVKM. The ends were cut back, 3 bases at V and 4 bases at J, with 9 bases in the middle. The CDR3 here is CASSFRGSYGYTF. CDR3 nucleotides: TGTGCCAGCAGTTTTAGGGGGAGCTATGGCTACACCTTC.